Listed below are T cell receptor beta chains from one sample, sequenced in a study of T cell responses to AZD1222 COVID-19 vaccine. Profiled with immunoSEQ multiplex PCR; TCRdb holds only in-frame clones, not every one. The sample includes tens of thousands of clones, around 93% seen only once; the top ten take around 30%. The sequencing here drew on peripheral blood, taken 28 days after the second AZD1222 dose. These receptors originate from an adult who received the AZD1222 COVID-19 vaccine. The CDR3 runs from the conserved cysteine through the conserved F or W. A D gene is named only where the DNA matches it firmly. The size field is filled for only some rows; it gives once, few, many or a size class.

size: -; D: TRBD2; J: TRBJ2-1; V: TRBV4-1; DNA: TGCGCCAGCAGCCAAGCCAGCCTAAGCGGGGGTCTCTACAATGAGCAGTTCTTC; CDR3: CASSQASLSGGLYNEQFF
size: -; D: -; J: TRBJ2-1; V: TRBV11-2; DNA: TGTGCCAGCAGCTTAATCAGGGGGGGCGGGAGAAGGCACGAGCAGTTCTTC; CDR3: CASSLIRGGGRRHEQFF
size: -; D: -; J: TRBJ2-1; V: TRBV19; DNA: TGTGCCAGTAGTATCCCGGGACAAGCCTACAATGAGCAGTTCTTC; CDR3: CASSIPGQAYNEQFF
size: -; D: TRBD1; J: TRBJ1-2; V: TRBV11-2; DNA: TGTGCCAGCAGCCTCTCTAACCGCGGGACAGGAAAAGAAGGCTACACCTTC; CDR3: CASSLSNRGTGKEGYTF
size: -; D: -; J: TRBJ2-5; V: TRBV5-1; DNA: TGCGCCAGCAGCTTGGCCGGAGAGACCCAGTACTTC; CDR3: CASSLAGETQYF
size: -; D: TRBD1; J: TRBJ2-7; V: TRBV6-1; DNA: TGTGCCAGCAGTGAAGGGCTGGGGACAGCCGGCAGGAGAGAGCAGTACTTC; CDR3: CASSEGLGTAGRREQYF
size: -; D: -; J: TRBJ1-2; V: TRBV10-3; DNA: TGTGCCAGCCTCCGATCGATCTATGGCTACACCTTC; CDR3: CASLRSIYGYTF
size: -; D: -; J: TRBJ2-1; V: TRBV10-3; DNA: TGTGCCATCAGTGATTTCGACTACAATGAGCAGTTCTTC; CDR3: CAISDFDYNEQFF
size: -; D: -; J: TRBJ1-5; V: TRBV2; DNA: TGTGCCAGCAGTGAAGATCGGGGGGCGGGAGGACCCCAGCATTTT; CDR3: CASSEDRGAGGPQHF
size: -; D: TRBD1; J: TRBJ2-1; V: TRBV11-2; DNA: TGTGCCAGCAGCTTCGCATATTACCCGGGACAGGGAACCTACAATGAGCAGTTCTTC; CDR3: CASSFAYYPGQGTYNEQFF
size: -; D: TRBD2; J: TRBJ2-1; V: TRBV5-1; DNA: TGCGCCAGCAGGGCCGGGACTAGCGGGGACCTCGAGCAGTTCTTC; CDR3: CASRAGTSGDLEQFF
size: once; D: TRBD1; J: TRBJ2-3; V: TRBV4-2; DNA: TGTGCCAGCAGCCTTGCCGGGACAGGGGGCACAGATACGCAGTATTTT; CDR3: CASSLAGTGGTDTQYF
size: -; D: -; J: TRBJ2-6; V: TRBV6-2/TRBV6-3; DNA: TGTGCCAGCAGTTACGTCAAGAACTCAAAGGGCTCTGGGGCCAACGTCCTGACTTTC; CDR3: CASSYVKNSKGSGANVLTF
size: -; D: -; J: TRBJ2-1; V: TRBV6-6; DNA: TGTGCCAGCAGTTACGGTGGGAGTGCCTACAATGAGCAGTTCTTC; CDR3: CASSYGGSAYNEQFF
size: -; D: TRBD2; J: TRBJ2-7; V: TRBV3-1/TRBV3-2; DNA: TGTGCCAGCAGCCAAGTATTTATATCTAGCGGGAGGAGCTCCTACGAGCAGTACTTC; CDR3: CASSQVFISSGRSSYEQYF
size: once; D: TRBD1; J: TRBJ1-1; V: TRBV24-1; DNA: TGTGCCACCAGTGATGGCGACAGGGGGAGAGATAGGGACACTGAAGCTTTCTTT; CDR3: CATSDGDRGRDRDTEAFF
size: -; D: -; J: TRBJ2-7; V: TRBV10-1; DNA: TGCGCCAGCAGTGAGGGGGTGCTAGGGGAGCAGTACTTC; CDR3: CASSEGVLGEQYF
size: -; D: -; J: TRBJ2-2; V: TRBV5-1; DNA: TGCGCCAGCAGCTTAAATGCAGCCCTGAACACCGGGGAGCTGTTTTTT; CDR3: CASSLNAALNTGELFF
size: -; D: TRBD2; J: TRBJ2-7; V: TRBV9; DNA: TGTGCCAGCAGCGTAATCGGACTAGCGGGGGACGAGCAGTACTTC; CDR3: CASSVIGLAGDEQYF
size: -; D: TRBD2; J: TRBJ2-3; V: TRBV2; DNA: TGTGCCAGCGCCTTTGCGCTAGCGGGAGTGCGAGATACGCAGTATTTT; CDR3: CASAFALAGVRDTQYF
size: -; D: -; J: TRBJ2-7; V: TRBV25-1; DNA: TGTGCCAGCAGTGAATCAGGGGCCTCCTACGAGCAGTACTTC; CDR3: CASSESGASYEQYF
size: -; D: -; J: TRBJ1-5; V: TRBV19; DNA: TGTGCCAGTAGTACCGGGAACAATCAGCCCCAGCATTTT; CDR3: CASSTGNNQPQHF
size: -; D: -; J: TRBJ1-3; V: TRBV11-2; DNA: TGTGCCAGCAGCTACGGAAACACCATATATTTT; CDR3: CASSYGNTIYF
size: -; D: -; J: TRBJ2-7; V: TRBV7-9; DNA: TGTGCCAGCAGCTTTCCCGGAGGAGGGGGCGGCTACGAGCAGTACTTC; CDR3: CASSFPGGGGGYEQYF
size: -; D: -; J: TRBJ2-3; V: TRBV24-1; DNA: TGTGCCACTTCGTTAGAGGCATCCGATACGCAGTATTTT; CDR3: CATSLEASDTQYF
size: -; D: TRBD2; J: TRBJ2-2; V: TRBV3-1/TRBV3-2; DNA: TGTGCCAGCAGCCACGGACTAGCGGATCTGAACACCGGGGAGCTGTTTTTT; CDR3: CASSHGLADLNTGELFF
size: many; D: -; J: TRBJ2-7; V: TRBV9; DNA: TGTGCCAGCAGCGTAGGGGCAGGGGACGAGCAGTACTTC; CDR3: CASSVGAGDEQYF
size: -; D: TRBD2; J: TRBJ2-3; V: TRBV3-1/TRBV3-2; DNA: TGTGCCAGCAGCCCGACTAGCGGGAGCACAGATACGCAGTATTTT; CDR3: CASSPTSGSTDTQYF
size: -; D: TRBD2; J: TRBJ2-3; V: TRBV2; DNA: TGTGCCAGCAGTGTAGCCGGGACTAAAACAGATACGCAGTATTTT; CDR3: CASSVAGTKTDTQYF
size: -; D: TRBD2; J: TRBJ2-5; V: TRBV11-2; DNA: TGTGCCAGCAGCCAGAGCGGGAGGGGAGAAGAGACCCAGTACTTC; CDR3: CASSQSGRGEETQYF
size: -; D: -; J: TRBJ1-1; V: TRBV28; DNA: TGTGCCAGCAGTTTACCAGGTAACACTGAAGCTTTCTTT; CDR3: CASSLPGNTEAFF
size: -; D: -; J: TRBJ2-7; V: TRBV5-4; DNA: TGTGCCAGCAGCCTGGGTGCCAGAGACTACGAGCAGTACTTC; CDR3: CASSLGARDYEQYF
size: -; D: -; J: TRBJ2-7; V: TRBV20-1; DNA: TGCAGTGCTAAACAGGGCGACGAGCAGTACTTC; CDR3: CSAKQGDEQYF
size: -; D: TRBD1; J: TRBJ1-6; V: TRBV14; DNA: TGTGCCAGCAGCCGGGGACAGTCCTATAATTCACCCCTCCACTTT; CDR3: CASSRGQSYNSPLHF
size: -; D: TRBD1; J: TRBJ2-5; V: TRBV29-1; DNA: TGCAGCGCCGGACAGGGGACCGAGACCCAGTACTTC; CDR3: CSAGQGTETQYF
size: -; D: -; J: TRBJ2-4; V: TRBV5-6; DNA: TGTGCCAGCAGCTCGCTCCCGACCGTCCTAGCCAAAAACATTCAGTACTTC; CDR3: CASSSLPTVLAKNIQYF
size: -; D: TRBD2; J: TRBJ2-7; V: TRBV5-1; DNA: TGCGCCAGCAGCTTCGGGGGGAATGAGCAGTACTTC; CDR3: CASSFGGNEQYF
size: -; D: -; J: TRBJ2-5; V: TRBV30; DNA: TGTGCCTCCCGAGGCGGCAACCGCGATCAAGAGACCCAGTACTTC; CDR3: CASRGGNRDQETQYF
size: -; D: -; J: TRBJ1-2; V: TRBV5-5; DNA: TGTGCCAGCACCCGACAGGAAAAATCCTATGGCTACACCTTC; CDR3: CASTRQEKSYGYTF
size: -; D: -; J: TRBJ2-7; V: TRBV11-3; DNA: TGTGCCAGCAGCTTAGATGACGGGGATGAGCAGTACTTC; CDR3: CASSLDDGDEQYF
size: -; D: TRBD1; J: TRBJ1-4; V: TRBV30; DNA: TGTGCCTGGACTCGCAGGGGGATCGAAAAACTGTTTTTT; CDR3: CAWTRRGIEKLFF
size: -; D: -; J: TRBJ2-7; V: TRBV6-6; DNA: TGTGCCAGCAGTTATTCGACTACCCCGGAGCAGTACTTC; CDR3: CASSYSTTPEQYF
size: -; D: -; J: TRBJ2-2; V: TRBV7-2; DNA: TGTGCCAGCAGCTTAGTCCAGGGGCTAAACGGGGAGCTGTTTTTT; CDR3: CASSLVQGLNGELFF
size: -; D: -; J: TRBJ2-7; V: TRBV2; DNA: TGTGCCAGCAGATACCGGGATAATTACGAGCAGTACTTC; CDR3: CASRYRDNYEQYF
size: -; D: TRBD1; J: TRBJ2-2; V: TRBV5-1; DNA: TGCGCCAGCAGCTTGGGACAGGGCGGCGGGGAGCTGTTTTTT; CDR3: CASSLGQGGGELFF
size: -; D: TRBD2; J: TRBJ2-1; V: TRBV9; DNA: TGTGCCAGCAGCGAAGGACTAGCGGACCACAATGAGCAGTTCTTC; CDR3: CASSEGLADHNEQFF